What follows describes a single TCR beta chain. Its antigen is currently unknown. The sample belongs to a study of Ad26.COV2.S vaccination and SARS-CoV-2 variants. There are 14 residues in the CDR3. The V and J ends lost 2 bases and 3 bases, in that order; junction bases with no gene match: 2. The germline V gene has CDR1 MNHNS and CDR2 SASEGT. TCRdb's table, derived via immunoSEQ multiplex PCR, lists solely in-frame clones and lacks some. The sample yields around 350,000 clones, roughly nine tenths seen once. Overall study findings and caveats: Considerable breadth of spike-specific CD8+ and CD4+ T cell responses has reportedly been documented following vaccination. Placebo recipients showed lower spike-specific TCR breadth than vaccinees. Vaccine recipients and placebo recipients showed similar non-spike TCR breadth.

The sample here was peripheral blood, taken after recovery from COVID-19. This receptor was obtained from a human donor who had recovered from COVID-19. The chain has TRBV6-1 and TRBJ1-2; TRBD1 matches at 8 bases. CDR3 region: CASSETGGDYGYTF. The CDR3, as DNA: TGTGCCAGCAGTGAAACAGGGGGGGACTATGGCTACACCTTC.